This T cell receptor beta chain stems from a study of blood T cell repertoires in COVID-19. Overall study context: PBMCs, B-cell-depleted T cells, or T cells were the source of the cDNA or gDNA that made up the material.

Per the germline V gene, CDR1 is LGHDT and CDR2 is YNNKEL (reference sequence). The CDR3 spans 14 residues. Trimming removed 1 base from V and 14 bases from J; junction bases left unmatched: 8. This table comes from immunoSEQ multiplex PCR, and its TCRdb copy is limited to in-frame clones, with some not included. The sample lists more than 110,000 clones; over 65% were seen once. V is TRBV3-1 (or the pseudogene TRBV3-2) and J is TRBJ1-6; 7 nucleotides agree with TRBD1. The sequencing input was PBMCs or T cells enriched from blood (not recorded which). The origin of this receptor is a woman aged 45-60 years who had recovered from COVID-19. DNA of the CDR3: TGTGCCAGCAGCCAAGGGACAGGAGTTTTGGCCCTCCACTTT. Encoded protein: CASSQGTGVLALHF.